These 8 T cell receptor beta chains were all obtained from the same sample, sequenced in a study of cytotoxic CD8 clonotypes in ibrutinib-treated CLL. Some clones are missing from TCRdb's copy, which holds only in-frame ones; the method was immunoSEQ multiplex PCR. The table shows 200,000 to 250,000 clones, with 60% to 75% occurring only once. The specimen was PBMCs, collected after 24 months of ibrutinib treatment. The receptors were gathered from a human donor with chronic lymphocytic leukemia.

This rearrangement joins TRBV10-3 to TRBJ1-5; no clear D. V lost 3 bases and J lost 1, with 7 bases in between. In germline, CDR1 is ENHRY, CDR2 SYGVKD. The CDR3 totals 14 residues. CDR3 sequence: CAISEEGSNQPQHF. Here the CDR3 DNA reads TGTGCCATCAGTGAAGAGGGAAGCAATCAGCCCCAGCATTTT.

About this clone: One junction end does not reproduce the germline sequence, and a read error may be involved. This chain links TRBV9 with TRBJ2-7; TRBD2 might be the D (5 bases). CDR1 is SGDLS and CDR2 is YYNGEE in the germline V gene. This CDR3 is 12 amino acids long. The DNA of the CDR3 is TGTGCCAGCACGAAGGACTCCCACGAGCAGTACTTC. It is translated as CASTKDSHEQYF.

The J gene is TRBJ1-6, the V gene TRBV9; 9 bases align to TRBD1. Trimming took 5 bases from V and 3 from J; bases not matched to a gene: 6. This CDR3 spans 16 amino acids. Per the germline V gene, CDR1 is SGDLS and CDR2 is YYNGEE. The CDR3 nucleotides are TGTGCCAGCAGTGCAACAGGGGGCGACTATAATTCACCCCTCCACTTT. It codes for CASSATGGDYNSPLHF.

The rearrangement joins TRBV4-3 to TRBJ2-7; no firm D call. Trimming removed 0 bases at V and 0 bases at J, with 6 bases between. Germline V gene data show CDR1 as LGHNA and CDR2 as YSLEER. The CDR3 consists of 14 residues. CDR3 DNA: TGCGCCAGCAGCCAAGATGGCCTCTCCTACGAGCAGTACTTC. It yields the protein CASSQDGLSYEQYF.

The genes are TRBV7-2 and TRBJ2-2, with TRBD2 as a possible D gene (6 bases). CDR1 is SGHTA and CDR2 is FQGNSA in the germline V gene. There are 14 residues in the CDR3. V lost 1 base and J lost 5, with 8 bases in between. The CDR3 nucleotides read TGTGCCAGCAGCTTAGTGGAGGGGACCGGGGAGCTGTTTTTT. This sequence encodes CASSLVEGTGELFF. The full variable domain, in which reference TRBV7-2 and TRBJ2-2 provide the parts outside the CDR3, is GAGVSQSPSNKVTEKGKDVELRCDPISGHTALYWYRQSLGQGLEFLIYFQGNSAPDKSGLPSDRFSAERTGGSVSTLTIQRTQQEDSAVYLCASSLVEGTGELFFGEGSRLTVL.

The rearrangement links TRBV7-9 to TRBJ2-6; D unresolved. The CDR3 has 13 residues. Trimming took 3 bases from V and 16 from J, leaving 16 bases between them. Per the germline V gene, CDR1 is SEHNR and CDR2 is FQNEAQ (reference sequence). CDR3 nucleotides: TGTGCCAGCAGCTTCATCCGGGCCCCTTTTCTGACTTTC. This gives the protein CASSFIRAPFLTF.

V is TRBV2 and J is TRBJ2-7; D is uncertain. Germline V gene sequence: CDR1 SNHLY, CDR2 FYNNEI. V was clipped by 6 bases and J by 4 bases, with 13 bases between them. This CDR3 region has 13 residues. CDR3 sequence: CASRKDINYEQYF. In DNA form, the CDR3 reads TGTGCCAGCAGGAAAGACATAAATTACGAGCAGTACTTC.

The V and J genes are TRBV5-1 and TRBJ2-7; TRBD2 agrees at 14 bases. CDR1 is SGHRS and CDR2 is YFSETQ in the germline V gene. This CDR3 comprises 16 residues. J was trimmed by 1 base and V by 4 bases; bases with no gene match: 4. CDR3 sequence: CASSAGLAGASYEQYF. CDR3 nucleotides: TGCGCCAGCAGCGCGGGACTAGCGGGGGCTTCCTACGAGCAGTACTTC.